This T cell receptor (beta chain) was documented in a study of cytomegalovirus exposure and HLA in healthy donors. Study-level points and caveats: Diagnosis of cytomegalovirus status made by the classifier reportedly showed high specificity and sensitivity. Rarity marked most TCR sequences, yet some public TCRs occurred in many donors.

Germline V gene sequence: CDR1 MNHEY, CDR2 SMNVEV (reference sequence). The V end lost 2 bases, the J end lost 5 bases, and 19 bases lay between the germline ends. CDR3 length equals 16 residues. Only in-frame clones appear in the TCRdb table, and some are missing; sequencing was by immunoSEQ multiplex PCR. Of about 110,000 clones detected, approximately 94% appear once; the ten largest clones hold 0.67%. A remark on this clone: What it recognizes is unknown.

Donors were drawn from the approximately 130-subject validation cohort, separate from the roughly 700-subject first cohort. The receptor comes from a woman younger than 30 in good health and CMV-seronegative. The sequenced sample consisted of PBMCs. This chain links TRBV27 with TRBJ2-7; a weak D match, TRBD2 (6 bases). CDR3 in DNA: TGTGCCAGCAGTTTACAGTCAGGACTAAGGGCGGACGAGCAGTACTTC. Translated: CASSLQSGLRADEQYF.